This T cell receptor (beta chain) was profiled in a study of blood T cell repertoires in COVID-19. Produced via immunoSEQ multiplex PCR; TCRdb's table is partial and in-frame only. The data hold 450,000 or so clones, with roughly 89% observed a single time. Germline V lookup: CDR1 SGHNT, CDR2 YENEEA. The CDR3 spans 17 residues. Trimming cost V 4 bases and J 1 base; bases outside gene matches: 4. Sequenced: peripheral blood. V gene TRBV11-3 combines with J gene TRBJ2-2; 12 positions agree with TRBD2. The TCR sequence derives from a young man with COVID-19, enrolled during active disease. The DNA for the CDR3 is TGTGCCAGCAGCTCGACTAGCGGGGGCCGGAACACCGGGGAGCTGTTTTTT. Translating gives CASSSTSGGRNTGELFF. The whole variable domain, remainder taken from reference TRBV11-3 and TRBJ2-2, is EAGVVQSPRYKIIEKKQPVAFWCNPISGHNTLYWYLQNLGQGPELLIRYENEEAVDDSQLPKDRFSAERLKGVDSTLKIQPAELGDSAVYLCASSSTSGGRNTGELFFGEGSRLTVL.